The rows below give T cell receptor beta chains drawn from one sample of a study of OX40 agonist ivuxolimab in advanced cancers. This table comes from immunoSEQ multiplex PCR, and its TCRdb copy is limited to in-frame clones, with some not included. The top ten hold roughly 1.1% of the sample, which has roughly 56,000 clones, roughly 77% seen once. The sample consisted of CD4+ or CD8+ T cells sorted from blood, taken in a trial of the OX40 agonist ivuxolimab. These receptors all come from an adult with an advanced solid tumor such as melanoma, head and neck, liver or kidney cancer. CDR3s include the opening cysteine and the closing phenylalanine or tryptophan. Each record gives: V gene, clone size, J gene, D gene, CDR3 protein, CDR3 DNA. A D gene is named only where the DNA matches it firmly. Clone size is not always given. Where it is, it says once, few, many or a class for expanded clones.

TRBV6-7	NA	TRBJ1-5	NA	CASSRGARVGNQPQHF	TGTGCCAGCAGCCGCGGGGCGAGGGTTGGCAATCAGCCCCAGCATTTT
TRBV9	NA	TRBJ2-2	TRBD2	CASSVLAGNTGELFF	TGTGCCAGCAGCGTACTAGCGGGAAATACCGGGGAGCTGTTTTTT
TRBV11-2	NA	TRBJ1-1	NA	CASSLVGGGNTEAFF	TGTGCCAGCAGCTTAGTAGGGGGAGGCAACACTGAAGCTTTCTTT
TRBV7-2	NA	TRBJ1-3	NA	CASSSRASSGNTIYF	TGTGCCAGCAGCTCCCGGGCGTCCTCTGGAAACACCATATATTTT
TRBV6-5	NA	TRBJ1-2	NA	CASSYAGDGYTF	TGTGCCAGCAGTTATGCCGGGGATGGCTACACCTTC
TRBV18	NA	TRBJ2-6	NA	CASSPSTSWVGANVLTF	TGTGCCAGCTCACCGAGCACGTCATGGGTTGGGGCCAACGTCCTGACTTTC
TRBV2	NA	TRBJ2-5	NA	CASSEGETQYF	TGTGCCAGCAGTGAGGGGGAGACCCAGTACTTC
TRBV5-1	few	TRBJ1-1	NA	CATRLGVNTEAFF	TGCGCCACCCGTTTGGGGGTGAACACTGAAGCTTTCTTT
TRBV19	NA	TRBJ1-2	NA	CASSTEGRGYGYTF	TGTGCCAGTAGTACGGAGGGGAGGGGCTATGGCTACACCTTC
TRBV5-4	NA	TRBJ2-5	NA	CASSSRTEQETQYF	TGTGCCAGCAGCTCCCGAACAGAGCAAGAGACCCAGTACTTC
TRBV4-1	medium-sized	TRBJ1-3	TRBD1	CASSQDDRVGNTIYF	TGCGCCAGCAGCCAAGACGACAGGGTCGGAAACACCATATATTTT
TRBV28	NA	TRBJ1-2	NA	CASSLEPLYGGYTF	TGTGCCAGCAGTCTGGAACCCCTTTATGGGGGCTACACCTTC
TRBV20-1	NA	TRBJ2-7	NA	CSPDHYEQYF	TGCAGTCCTGACCACTACGAGCAGTACTTC
TRBV19	NA	TRBJ2-2	NA	CASSILTSWDTGELFF	TGTGCCAGTAGTATCCTGACCTCATGGGACACCGGGGAGCTGTTTTTT
TRBV4-1	NA	TRBJ2-5	TRBD2	CASSQEFGTSGRETTQYF	TGCGCCAGCAGCCAAGAGTTTGGGACTAGCGGGAGAGAGACGACCCAGTACTTC
TRBV19	once	TRBJ1-2	TRBD1	CASSTTPQGPYGYTF	TGTGCCAGTAGTACCACCCCACAGGGGCCCTATGGCTACACCTTC
TRBV28	few	TRBJ1-4	TRBD1	CASSLMSTGNEKLFF	TGTGCCAGCAGTTTAATGTCGACAGGGAATGAAAAACTGTTTTTT
TRBV11-2	NA	TRBJ1-6	NA	CASGQTPLYNSPLHF	TGTGCCAGCGGCCAAACACCTCTCTATAATTCACCCCTCCACTTT
TRBV6-1	NA	TRBJ1-1	NA	CASRGALLYTEAFF	TGTGCCTCTCGGGGGGCGCTTTTGTACACTGAAGCTTTCTTT
TRBV6-1	NA	TRBJ2-5	NA	CASSEINQETQYF	TGTGCCAGCAGTGAAATAAACCAAGAGACCCAGTACTTC
TRBV4-1	NA	TRBJ2-7	TRBD2	CASSQDYGLAEAYEQYF	TGCGCCAGCAGCCAAGATTACGGACTAGCGGAAGCCTACGAGCAGTACTTC
TRBV30	NA	TRBJ1-1	NA	CAWSVHGGTEAFF	TGTGCCTGGAGTGTACACGGAGGCACTGAAGCTTTCTTT
TRBV7-9	NA	TRBJ2-2	TRBD2	CASSWTGRVGELFF	TGTGCCAGCAGCTGGACCGGGAGGGTCGGGGAGCTGTTTTTT
TRBV5-1	NA	TRBJ2-5	NA	CASSLGFWPSPETQYF	TGCGCCAGCAGCTTGGGGTTTTGGCCTAGTCCAGAGACCCAGTACTTC
TRBV28	NA	TRBJ2-4	TRBD1	CASSRGQGVNIQYF	TGTGCCAGCAGTCGGGGACAGGGAGTGAACATTCAGTACTTC
TRBV5-1	NA	TRBJ2-2	NA	CASSLAGGASTGELFF	TGCGCCAGCAGCTTGGCTGGGGGCGCCAGCACCGGGGAGCTGTTTTTT
TRBV6-5	NA	TRBJ1-1	NA	CASSYGYRTEAFF	TGTGCCAGCAGTTACGGCTATCGGACTGAAGCTTTCTTT
TRBV28	NA	TRBJ2-4	NA	CASSLGQGGAKNIQYF	TGTGCCAGCAGTTTAGGGCAGGGGGGAGCCAAAAACATTCAGTACTTC
TRBV2	NA	TRBJ2-7	TRBD2	CASSLAGPYF	TGTGCCAGCAGTTTAGCGGGTCCGTACTTC
TRBV12-5	NA	TRBJ2-1	NA	CASGLPPGRTSYNEQFF	TGTGCTAGTGGTTTACCGCCGGGGCGGACCTCCTACAATGAGCAGTTCTTC
TRBV29-1	NA	TRBJ2-1	TRBD1	CSHRGLDYNEQFF	TGCAGCCACAGGGGGTTGGACTACAATGAGCAGTTCTTC
TRBV5-3	NA	TRBJ2-1	NA	CARSLCQGSYNEQFF	TGTGCCAGAAGCTTGTGTCAGGGTTCCTACAATGAGCAGTTCTTC
TRBV29-1	NA	TRBJ2-3	TRBD2	CSVHSVRSGGTDTQYF	TGCAGCGTACATTCGGTTCGGAGCGGGGGCACAGATACGCAGTATTTT
TRBV6-6	NA	TRBJ1-2	TRBD1	CASSYSGGEYGYTF	TGTGCCAGCAGTTATTCAGGGGGGGAGTATGGCTACACCTTC
TRBV30	NA	TRBJ1-1	NA	CAWSGQGPTGTEAFF	TGTGCCTGGAGTGGCCAGGGGCCCACTGGGACTGAAGCTTTCTTT
TRBV28	NA	TRBJ2-7	NA	CASNPQGLFGYEQYF	TGTGCCAGCAACCCCCAAGGGTTATTCGGCTACGAGCAGTACTTC
TRBV30	NA	TRBJ2-7	NA	CAWSSTGTSSYEQYF	TGTGCCTGGAGTTCCACAGGTACCAGCTCCTACGAGCAGTACTTC
TRBV5-1	NA	TRBJ1-4	TRBD1	CASSLAVTGGGEKLFF	TGCGCCAGCAGCTTGGCCGTGACAGGGGGTGGAGAAAAACTGTTTTTT
TRBV19	NA	TRBJ1-5	TRBD1	CASSTARTGSSNQPQHF	TGTGCCAGTAGTACCGCAAGGACAGGGTCGAGCAATCAGCCCCAGCATTTT
TRBV11-2	NA	TRBJ2-1	TRBD1	CASSPNEGASYNEQFF	TGTGCCAGCAGCCCCAACGAGGGGGCTTCCTACAATGAGCAGTTCTTC
TRBV6-1	NA	TRBJ2-5	TRBD1	CASSPTGRETQYF	TGTGCCAGCAGTCCGACAGGGAGAGAGACCCAGTACTTC
TRBV5-4	NA	TRBJ2-3	TRBD2	CASSFPSGSMDTQYF	TGTGCCAGCAGCTTTCCCAGCGGGAGTATGGATACGCAGTATTTT
TRBV18	NA	TRBJ2-1	TRBD1	CASSPEGQVHNEQFF	TGTGCCAGCTCACCAGAGGGACAGGTTCACAATGAGCAGTTCTTC
TRBV5-1	NA	TRBJ1-2	NA	CASSSLTQGTHGYTF	TGCGCCAGCAGTTCCCTTACGCAGGGGACCCATGGCTACACCTTC
TRBV4-2	NA	TRBJ2-1	TRBD2	CASSQDISGSYNEQFF	TGTGCCAGCAGCCAAGATATTAGCGGGAGCTACAATGAGCAGTTCTTC
TRBV30	NA	TRBJ2-1	NA	CAWSFQGTHNEQFF	TGTGCCTGGAGTTTCCAGGGGACACACAATGAGCAGTTCTTC
TRBV10-3	NA	TRBJ1-3	NA	CAISENVGGGGNTIYF	TGTGCCATCAGTGAGAACGTGGGGGGCGGTGGAAACACCATATATTTT
TRBV2	NA	TRBJ2-2	TRBD1	CASTIGTAGSGELFF	TGTGCCAGCACTATCGGGACAGCCGGCTCCGGGGAGCTGTTTTTT
TRBV18	NA	TRBJ1-2	TRBD1	CASSRDRGRDGYTF	TGTGCCAGCTCACGGGACAGGGGGCGCGATGGCTACACCTTC
TRBV6-5	NA	TRBJ1-5	NA	CASSSTGFNQPQHF	TGTGCCAGCAGTTCTACAGGGTTCAATCAGCCCCAGCATTTT
TRBV18	NA	TRBJ2-5	NA	CASSPASSAQETQYF	TGTGCCAGCTCACCCGCATCTAGCGCTCAAGAGACCCAGTACTTC
TRBV10-3	NA	TRBJ1-5	TRBD1	CAISSGQAGQPQHF	TGTGCCATCAGTTCCGGACAGGCAGGTCAGCCCCAGCATTTT
TRBV7-3	NA	TRBJ2-3	TRBD2	CASSPGGLGDTQYF	TGTGCCAGCAGCCCGGGGGGGCTGGGGGATACGCAGTATTTT
TRBV19	NA	TRBJ1-1	NA	CASRRQGRQNTEAFF	TGTGCCAGTCGCAGGCAGGGGAGGCAGAACACTGAAGCTTTCTTT
TRBV5-4	NA	TRBJ2-1	TRBD2	CASSYTPSGGNEQFF	TGTGCCAGCAGTTACACGCCTAGCGGGGGGAATGAGCAGTTCTTC
TRBV18	NA	TRBJ2-3	NA	CASSQGQGTDTQYF	TGTGCCAGCTCACAGGGACAAGGCACAGATACGCAGTATTTT
TRBV11-2	NA	TRBJ1-2	NA	CASSNAGGYGYTF	TGTGCCAGCTCCAACGCCGGTGGATATGGCTACACCTTC